These 21 T cell receptor beta chains originate from one sample sequenced in a study of response to subunit inactivated influenza vaccine. TCRdb passed the RT-PCR reads through MiXCR, listing each CDR3 protein once. The sample consists of some 850,000 distinct CDR3 sequences, approximately 17% of them appearing once. The material sequenced was PBMCs from blood, taken 4 to 6 days after vaccination. These receptors originate from a man in his fifties who received an inactivated influenza vaccine.

The genes are TRBV12-3 or TRBV12-4 and TRBJ2-3, with 8 bases aligning to TRBD2. The J segment lost 9 bases and the V segment lost 6 bases, leaving 5 bases of the junction unmatched. The CDR3 totals 12 residues. The CDR3 nucleotides are TGTGCCAGCAGACATACTAGCGGCACGCAGTATTTT. Translating gives CASRHTSGTQYF.

The chain recombines TRBV30 with TRBJ1-4; D is unresolved. Germline V gives CDR1 GTSNPN, CDR2 SVGIG (reference sequence). V was shortened by 1 base and J by 8 bases, with 8 bases between the two germline ends. The CDR3 contains 12 residues. DNA for the CDR3: TGTGCCTGGAGTGAGGGTTTGGAAAAACTGTTTTTT. Protein product: CAWSEGLEKLFF.

The J gene is TRBJ1-1, the V gene TRBV7-9; the match to TRBD1 covers 7 bases. The V and J ends lost 1 base and 5 bases, in that order; junction bases with no gene match: 4. The CDR3 is 14 amino acids. Per the germline V gene, CDR1 is SEHNR and CDR2 is FQNEAQ (reference sequence). In DNA, the CDR3 is TGTGCCAGCAGCTTAGTTACAGGGGATACTGAAGCTTTCTTT. This gives the protein CASSLVTGDTEAFF.

The V and J genes are TRBV10-3 and TRBJ2-3; 13 nucleotides match TRBD2. This CDR3 contains 17 residues. Unmatched junction bases numbered 10, after V lost 10 bases and J lost 0 bases. Germline V lookup: CDR1 ENHRY, CDR2 SYGVKD. The CDR3 spells CATALAGGPASTDTQYF. CDR3 sequence (DNA): TGTGCCACGGCACTAGCGGGAGGGCCCGCTAGCACAGATACGCAGTATTTT.

CDR3 protein: CASSQVLSSGGEDTQYF. CDR3 bases: TGCGCCAGCAGCCAAGTTCTGTCTAGCGGGGGAGAAGATACGCAGTATTTT. This chain connects TRBV4-3 to TRBJ2-3; 10 bases match TRBD2. The CDR3 extends over 17 amino acids. Unmatched junction bases numbered 9, after V lost 1 base and J lost 5 bases. Germline CDR1 LGHNA, CDR2 YSLEER.

This clonotype was picked up a small number of times. The CDR3 loop is CSAITGGPGQETQYF. Written as DNA, the CDR3 is TGCAGTGCTATTACGGGGGGGCCGGGGCAAGAGACCCAGTACTTC. The chain couples TRBV20-1 to TRBJ2-5; 8 bases align to TRBD2. Germline CDR1 and CDR2: DFQATT and SNEGSKA (reference sequence). CDR3 size: 15 residues. The J segment lost 2 bases and the V segment lost 4 bases, leaving 9 bases of the junction unmatched.

This clonotype showed up many times. The J gene is TRBJ2-2, the V gene TRBV10-3, with D tentatively TRBD2 (7 bases). Germline V lookup: CDR1 ENHRY, CDR2 SYGVKD. V was trimmed by 5 bases and J by 5 bases, leaving 15 bases between them. The CDR3 runs 15 residues. CDR3 region: CAISNRGAETGELFF. CDR3 DNA sequence: TGTGCCATCAGTAATCGGGGGGCGGAAACCGGGGAGCTGTTTTTT.

In this sample, this clonotype turned up a few times. The chain couples TRBV20-1 to TRBJ2-1, with D unresolved. Trimming left V 1 base short and J 0 bases short, with 10 bases between. CDR1 is DFQATT, CDR2 SNEGSKA, per germline (reference sequence). The length of the CDR3 is 15 residues. CDR3 in DNA: TGCAGTGCTAGAGCGCGAGCTTCCTCCTACAATGAGCAGTTCTTC. It codes for CSARARASSYNEQFF.

This clonotype was detected only a few times. V gene TRBV20-1 combines with J gene TRBJ2-7, with unresolved D. CDR3 length equals 13 residues. Trimming removed 6 bases from V and 5 bases from J, with 17 bases in between. The germline CDR1 and CDR2 sequences are DFQATT and SNEGSKA (reference sequence). The CDR3 nucleotides read TGCAGTGCCACCCTTCCCCGAGTCGACGAGCAGTACTTC. Encoded protein: CSATLPRVDEQYF.

This chain links TRBV6-2 or TRBV6-3 with TRBJ2-7, with 8 bases aligning to TRBD1. CDR3 length: 17 amino acids. The V gene's germline CDR1 is MNHEY and CDR2 SVGEGT. V lost 0 bases, J lost 7 bases, and 14 bases stayed unmatched. The CDR3 DNA reads TGTGCCAGCAGTTACTCGGTGTGGGACAGGCTCTTGAGGGAGCAGTACTTC. Protein sequence: CASSYSVWDRLLREQYF.

In this sample, this clonotype turned up a few times. The chain recombines TRBV7-8 with TRBJ1-1; D gene unclear. V shed 5 bases and J shed 4 bases, with 14 bases lying between them. The germline V gene has CDR1 SGHVS and CDR2 FQNEAQ. The CDR3 is 14 amino acids. CDR3 bases: TGTGCCAGCAGCCCGTCACGACTGGGCACTGAAGCTTTCTTT. It yields the protein CASSPSRLGTEAFF.

The CDR3 nucleotides are TGTGCCACCAGTGATTTTAGGACAGGGAGTGAGACCCAGTACTTC. It is translated as CATSDFRTGSETQYF. The chain recombines TRBV24-1 with TRBJ2-5; 8 nucleotides align to TRBD1. This CDR3 is built from 15 residues. Germline assignment: CDR1 KGHDR and CDR2 SFDVKD. V was pared by 1 base and J by 5 bases, with 5 bases of the junction left unmatched.

The chain employs TRBV3-1 and TRBJ2-2; a weak D match, TRBD1 (6 bases). Germline CDR1 LGHDT, CDR2 YNNKEL (reference sequence). CDR3 length: 16 amino acids. Trimming cost V 3 bases and J 6 bases, with 17 bases left between them. The CDR3 protein is CASSHSGTRSPGELFF. The CDR3, as DNA: TGTGCCAGCAGCCACTCCGGGACAAGGAGTCCCGGGGAGCTGTTTTTT. Looking up the rest from reference TRBV3-1 and TRBJ2-2 gives the full variable domain: DTAVSQTPKYLVTQMGNDKSIKCEQNLGHDTMYWYKQDSKKFLKIMFSYNNKELIINETVPNRFSPKSPDKAHLNLHINSLELGDSAVYFCASSHSGTRSPGELFFGEGSRLTVL.

The table lists this clonotype with a few counts. V gene TRBV5-1 combines with J gene TRBJ2-3; a possible D gene is TRBD2 (5 bases). V was pared by 7 bases and J by 2 bases, with 11 bases between. The CDR3 is 13 residues long. Germline values: CDR1 SGHRS, CDR2 YFSETQ. CDR3 nucleotides: TGCGCCAGCTACCCTAGCCTCACAGATACGCAGTATTTT. Its translation: CASYPSLTDTQYF. The full variable domain, with the rest looked up from reference TRBV5-1 and TRBJ2-3, is KAGVTQTPRYLIKTRGQQVTLSCSPISGHRSVSWYQQTPGQGLQFLFEYFSETQRNKGNFPGRFSGRQFSNSRSEMNVSTLELGDSALYLCASYPSLTDTQYFGPGTRLTVL.

This clonotype has a handful of counts. The V and J genes are TRBV29-1 and TRBJ1-3, with 7 bases identical to TRBD1. CDR1 is SQVTM and CDR2 is ANQGSEA in the germline V gene. This CDR3 contains 14 residues. Trimming took 6 bases from V and 0 from J; bases not matched to a gene: 5. The CDR3 nucleotides are TGCAGCGTAGCGGGACAGCTCTCTGGAAACACCATATATTTT. Residues: CSVAGQLSGNTIYF.

The chain has TRBV12-3 or TRBV12-4 and TRBJ2-1, with a possible D match to TRBD2 (5 bases). The CDR3 spans 14 residues. Trimming stripped 10 bases from V and 5 bases from J, with 18 bases between. CDR3 in amino acids: CATARGSRNNEQFF. The CDR3 nucleotides are TGTGCCACGGCCCGAGGGAGCCGAAACAATGAGCAGTTCTTC.

The rearrangement uses TRBV18 and TRBJ2-7; D is unclear. This CDR3 is 15 amino acids long. Trimming shortened V by 2 bases and J by 1 base, and 12 bases separated the two germline ends. The germline V gene encodes CDR1 KGHSH and CDR2 LQKENI. The chain's CDR3 is CASSPSGSQSYEQYF. The CDR3, as DNA: TGTGCCAGCTCACCATCCGGCAGCCAGTCCTACGAGCAGTACTTC.

For this clonotype: Mismatch with germline at one junction end may stem from a read error. The chain employs TRBV5-6 and TRBJ1-1, with unresolved D. The CDR3 contains 13 residues. CDR1 and CDR2 from the germline V gene are SGHDT and YYEEEE. CDR3 nucleotide sequence: TGTGCCAGCAGCTGGTCAATGAACAGTGAAGCTTTCTTT. As protein: CASSWSMNSEAFF.

This clonotype was counted a few times. The V call is TRBV19, the J call TRBJ2-2; D might be TRBD2 (5 bases). CDR1 is LNHDA and CDR2 is SQIVND in the germline V gene (reference sequence). With 6 bases removed from V and 0 bases from J, the gap between germline ends came to 17 bases. The CDR3 length is 17 residues. DNA of the CDR3: TGTGCCAGTAGCAAGCGTCGGACTTTAGCGAACACCGGGGAGCTGTTTTTT. Amino acid sequence: CASSKRRTLANTGELFF. Full variable domain (remainder filled in from reference TRBV19 and TRBJ2-2): DGGITQSPKYLFRKEGQNVTLSCEQNLNHDAMYWYRQDPGQGLRLIYYSQIVNDFQKGDIAEGYSVSREKKESFPLTVTSAQKNPTAFYLCASSKRRTLANTGELFFGEGSRLTVL.

This clonotype was observed a handful of times. The chain couples TRBV7-2 to TRBJ2-5, with D unclear. Germline V gene sequence: CDR1 SGHTA, CDR2 FQGNSA. With 1 base removed from V and 12 bases from J, the gap between germline ends came to 15 bases. The CDR3 covers 13 residues. CDR3 region: CASSLGSFDPEYF. In nucleotides, the CDR3 is TGTGCCAGCAGCTTAGGATCGTTCGATCCCGAGTACTTC.

There are a few counts of this clonotype. This sequence joins TRBV10-3 and TRBJ1-4, with D possibly matching TRBD1 (5 bases). The CDR3 covers 16 residues. Trimming pared 3 bases from V and 0 bases from J, leaving 11 bases between. Germline V gene sequence: CDR1 ENHRY, CDR2 SYGVKD. CDR3 coding DNA: TGTGCCATCAGTGAAAGGGACCCCCCAACTAATGAAAAACTGTTTTTT. It translates to CAISERDPPTNEKLFF.